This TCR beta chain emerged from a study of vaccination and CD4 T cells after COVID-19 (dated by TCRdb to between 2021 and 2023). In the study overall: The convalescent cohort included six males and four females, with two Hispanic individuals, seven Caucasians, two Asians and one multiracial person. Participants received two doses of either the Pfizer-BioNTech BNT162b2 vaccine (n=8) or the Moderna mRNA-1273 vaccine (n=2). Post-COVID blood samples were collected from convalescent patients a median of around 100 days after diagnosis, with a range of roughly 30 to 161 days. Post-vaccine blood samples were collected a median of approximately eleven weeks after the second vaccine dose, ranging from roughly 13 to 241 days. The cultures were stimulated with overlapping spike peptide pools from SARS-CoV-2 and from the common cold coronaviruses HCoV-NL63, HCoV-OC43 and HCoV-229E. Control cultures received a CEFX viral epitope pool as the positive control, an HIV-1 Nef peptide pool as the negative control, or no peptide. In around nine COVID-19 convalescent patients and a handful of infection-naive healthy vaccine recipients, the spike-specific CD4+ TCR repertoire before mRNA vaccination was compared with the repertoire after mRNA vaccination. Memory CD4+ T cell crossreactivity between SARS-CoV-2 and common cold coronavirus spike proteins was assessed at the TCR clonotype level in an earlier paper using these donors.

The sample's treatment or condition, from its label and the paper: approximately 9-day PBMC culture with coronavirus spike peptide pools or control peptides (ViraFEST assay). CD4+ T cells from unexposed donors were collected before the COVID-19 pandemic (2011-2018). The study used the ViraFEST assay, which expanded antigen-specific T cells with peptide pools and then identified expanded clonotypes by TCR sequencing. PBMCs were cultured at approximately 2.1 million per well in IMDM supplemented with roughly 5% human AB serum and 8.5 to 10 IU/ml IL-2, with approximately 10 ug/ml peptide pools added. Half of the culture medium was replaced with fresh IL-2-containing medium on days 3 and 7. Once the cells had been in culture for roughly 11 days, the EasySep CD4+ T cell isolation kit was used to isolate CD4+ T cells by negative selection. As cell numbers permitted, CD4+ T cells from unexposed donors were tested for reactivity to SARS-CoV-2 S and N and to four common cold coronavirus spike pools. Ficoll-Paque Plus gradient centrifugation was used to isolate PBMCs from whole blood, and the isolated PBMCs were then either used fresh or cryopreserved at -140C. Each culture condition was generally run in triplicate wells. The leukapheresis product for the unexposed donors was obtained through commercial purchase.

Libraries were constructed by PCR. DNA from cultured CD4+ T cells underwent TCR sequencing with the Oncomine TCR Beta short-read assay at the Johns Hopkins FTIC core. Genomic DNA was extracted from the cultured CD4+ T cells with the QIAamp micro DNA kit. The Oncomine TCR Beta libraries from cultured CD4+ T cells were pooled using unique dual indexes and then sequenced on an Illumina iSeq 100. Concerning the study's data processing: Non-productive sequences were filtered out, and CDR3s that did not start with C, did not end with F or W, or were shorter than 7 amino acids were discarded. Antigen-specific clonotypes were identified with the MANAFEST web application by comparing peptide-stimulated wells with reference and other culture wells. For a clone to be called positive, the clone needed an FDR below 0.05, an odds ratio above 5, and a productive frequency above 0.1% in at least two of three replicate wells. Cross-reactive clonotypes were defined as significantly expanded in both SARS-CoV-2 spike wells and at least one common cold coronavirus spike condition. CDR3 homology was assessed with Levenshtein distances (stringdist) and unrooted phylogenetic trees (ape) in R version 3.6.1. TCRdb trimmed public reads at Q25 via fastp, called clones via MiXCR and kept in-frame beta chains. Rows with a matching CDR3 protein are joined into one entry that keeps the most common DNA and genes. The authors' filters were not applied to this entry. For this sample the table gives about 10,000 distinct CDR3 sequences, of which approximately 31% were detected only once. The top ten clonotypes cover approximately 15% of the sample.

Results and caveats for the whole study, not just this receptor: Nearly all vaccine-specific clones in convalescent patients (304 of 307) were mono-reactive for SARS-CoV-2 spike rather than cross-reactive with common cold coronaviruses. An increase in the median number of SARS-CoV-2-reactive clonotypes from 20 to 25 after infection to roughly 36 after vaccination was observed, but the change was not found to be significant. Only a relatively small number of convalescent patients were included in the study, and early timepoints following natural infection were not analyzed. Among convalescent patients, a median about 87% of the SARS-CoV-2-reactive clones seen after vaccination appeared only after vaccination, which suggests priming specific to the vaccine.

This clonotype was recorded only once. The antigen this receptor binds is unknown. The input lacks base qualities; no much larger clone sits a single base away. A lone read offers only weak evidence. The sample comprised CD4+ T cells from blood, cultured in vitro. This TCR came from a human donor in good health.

The DNA is TGTGCCAGCAGCTCAGGGGGAACTAATGAAAAACTGTTTTTT. This translates into CASSSGGTNEKLFF. The rearranged chain carries TRBV28 and TRBJ1-4, with TRBD1 identical over 7 junction bases. From the cysteine up to the phenylalanine, the CDR3 has a length of 14 residues. Left in the record is the CDR3 DNA by itself, 42 bases read in frame from the first base. The germline V gene supplies CDR1 MDHEN and CDR2 SYDVKM. V and J are trimmed by 6 bases and 1 base, and the gene matches miss 2 bases of the junction.